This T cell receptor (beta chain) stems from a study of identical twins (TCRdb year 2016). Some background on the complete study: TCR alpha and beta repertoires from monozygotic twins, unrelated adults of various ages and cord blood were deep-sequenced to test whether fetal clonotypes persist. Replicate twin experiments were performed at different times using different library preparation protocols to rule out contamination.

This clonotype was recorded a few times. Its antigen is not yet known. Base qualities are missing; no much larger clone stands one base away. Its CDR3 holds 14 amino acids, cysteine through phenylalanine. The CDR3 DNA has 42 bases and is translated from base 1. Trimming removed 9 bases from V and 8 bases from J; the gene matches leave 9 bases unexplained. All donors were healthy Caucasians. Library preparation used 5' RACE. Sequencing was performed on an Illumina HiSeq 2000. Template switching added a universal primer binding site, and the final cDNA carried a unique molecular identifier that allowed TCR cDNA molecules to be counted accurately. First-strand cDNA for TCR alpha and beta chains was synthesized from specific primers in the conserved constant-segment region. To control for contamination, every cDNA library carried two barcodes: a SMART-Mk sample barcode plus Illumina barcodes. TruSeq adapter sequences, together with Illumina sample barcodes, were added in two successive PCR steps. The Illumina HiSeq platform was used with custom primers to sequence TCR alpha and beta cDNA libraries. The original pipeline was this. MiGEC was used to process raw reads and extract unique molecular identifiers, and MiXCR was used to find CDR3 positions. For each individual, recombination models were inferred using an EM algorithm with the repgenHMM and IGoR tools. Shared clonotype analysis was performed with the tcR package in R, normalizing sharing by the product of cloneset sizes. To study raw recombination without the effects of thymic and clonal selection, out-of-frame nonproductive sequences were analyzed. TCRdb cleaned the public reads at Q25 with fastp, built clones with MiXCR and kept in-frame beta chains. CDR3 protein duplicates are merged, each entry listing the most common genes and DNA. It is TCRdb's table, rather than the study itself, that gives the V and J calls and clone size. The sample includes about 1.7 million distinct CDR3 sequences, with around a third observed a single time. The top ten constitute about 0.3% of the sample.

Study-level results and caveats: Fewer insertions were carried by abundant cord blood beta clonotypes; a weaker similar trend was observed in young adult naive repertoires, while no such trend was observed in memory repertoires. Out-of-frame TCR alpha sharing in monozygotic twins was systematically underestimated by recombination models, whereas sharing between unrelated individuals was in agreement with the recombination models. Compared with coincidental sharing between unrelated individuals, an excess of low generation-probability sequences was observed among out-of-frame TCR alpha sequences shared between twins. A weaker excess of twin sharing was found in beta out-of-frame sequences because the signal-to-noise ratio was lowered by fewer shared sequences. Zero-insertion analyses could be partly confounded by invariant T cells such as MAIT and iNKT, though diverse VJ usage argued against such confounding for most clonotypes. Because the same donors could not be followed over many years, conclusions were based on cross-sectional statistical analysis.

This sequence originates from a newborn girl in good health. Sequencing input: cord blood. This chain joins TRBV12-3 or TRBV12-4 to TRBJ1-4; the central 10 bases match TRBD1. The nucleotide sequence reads TGTGCCAGTTTCCCCGGGACAGGGGCGGAAAAACTGTTTTTT. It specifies CASFPGTGAEKLFF.